Listed below are T cell receptor beta chains from one sample, sequenced in a study of technical replicates of blood from a few donors. Using immunoSEQ multiplex PCR, the repertoire was profiled, and TCRdb retains in-frame clones only, with some absent. The table has 70,000 or so clones, over 75% seen once. Sequencing was done on a sample of PBMCs. The receptor source for this set is a human donor in good health. Some clones in this sample may be carry-over from other donors' samples. Each CDR3 is given with its conserved first and last residue. D genes are given only for firm matches. The size entry is marked missing in some rows and otherwise reads once, few, many or a size class.

J gene: TRBJ2-7
D gene: TRBD2
V gene: TRBV6-5
clone size: -
CDR3 DNA: TGTGCCAGCAGTTACTCGATTAGGGCGGGGGTAGCCGAGCAGTACTTC
CDR3 protein: CASSYSIRAGVAEQYF

J gene: TRBJ2-5
D gene: TRBD2
V gene: TRBV7-2
clone size: -
CDR3 DNA: TGTGCCAGCAGCTTAGGGGCTGGAGCGGGGGGGATCCAGTACTTC
CDR3 protein: CASSLGAGAGGIQYF

J gene: TRBJ2-3
D gene: -
V gene: TRBV7-2
clone size: -
CDR3 DNA: TGTGCCAGCAGCTTAACCAGCAGGGCCACAGATACGCAGTATTTT
CDR3 protein: CASSLTSRATDTQYF

J gene: TRBJ2-1
D gene: -
V gene: TRBV5-6
clone size: -
CDR3 DNA: TGTGCCAGCAGATTGGACTTCAATGAGCAGTTCTTC
CDR3 protein: CASRLDFNEQFF

J gene: TRBJ2-3
D gene: TRBD2
V gene: TRBV10-3
clone size: once
CDR3 DNA: TGTGCCATCAGTGACCACTCAGCTAGCGGGGGGGAGGGCGGCACAGATACGCAGTATTTT
CDR3 protein: CAISDHSASGGEGGTDTQYF

J gene: TRBJ2-2
D gene: -
V gene: TRBV9
clone size: -
CDR3 DNA: TGTGCCAGCAGCTTTCGGGACTCGAACACCGGGGAGCTGTTTTTT
CDR3 protein: CASSFRDSNTGELFF

J gene: TRBJ2-1
D gene: TRBD1
V gene: TRBV4-3
clone size: -
CDR3 DNA: TGCGCCAGCAGCCAAGATATCCTACAGGGGAATGAGCAGTTCTTC
CDR3 protein: CASSQDILQGNEQFF

J gene: TRBJ2-3
D gene: TRBD1
V gene: TRBV7-9
clone size: few
CDR3 DNA: TGTGCCAGCAGCTCAGGGGGAGATACGCAGTATTTT
CDR3 protein: CASSSGGDTQYF

J gene: TRBJ2-7
D gene: -
V gene: TRBV4-3
clone size: -
CDR3 DNA: TGCGCCAGCAGCCAAGATACAGGGACCTACGAGCAGTACTTC
CDR3 protein: CASSQDTGTYEQYF

J gene: TRBJ2-6
D gene: -
V gene: TRBV12-5
clone size: -
CDR3 DNA: TGTGCTAGTGGTCAGGCGTGGGGCCAGGAGAGCTCTGGGGCCAACGTCCTGACTTTC
CDR3 protein: CASGQAWGQESSGANVLTF

J gene: TRBJ1-1
D gene: -
V gene: TRBV7-9
clone size: -
CDR3 DNA: TGTGCCAGCACTTGGGGAGGGGGATACACTGAAGCTTTCTTT
CDR3 protein: CASTWGGGYTEAFF

J gene: TRBJ1-5
D gene: TRBD1
V gene: TRBV19
clone size: -
CDR3 DNA: TGTGCCAGTAGGATCCCCTCCGGACAGGGTCACAATCAGCCCCAGCATTTT
CDR3 protein: CASRIPSGQGHNQPQHF

J gene: TRBJ1-2
D gene: TRBD1
V gene: TRBV7-9
clone size: -
CDR3 DNA: TGTGCCAGCAGCTCCCAAAGGACAGGGCCTAGCTACACCTTC
CDR3 protein: CASSSQRTGPSYTF

J gene: TRBJ1-1
D gene: -
V gene: TRBV5-1
clone size: -
CDR3 DNA: TGCGCCAGCAGCCCTCCGGGGGTAGGCACTGAAGCTTTCTTT
CDR3 protein: CASSPPGVGTEAFF

J gene: TRBJ2-6
D gene: -
V gene: TRBV5-1
clone size: -
CDR3 DNA: TGCGCCAGCAGCTTGGCCCCAACAGGTTCTGGGGCCAACGTCCTGACTTTC
CDR3 protein: CASSLAPTGSGANVLTF

J gene: TRBJ2-1
D gene: TRBD2
V gene: TRBV7-9
clone size: -
CDR3 DNA: TGTGCCAGCAGCTCGGGGACTAGCAATGAGCAGTTCTTC
CDR3 protein: CASSSGTSNEQFF

J gene: TRBJ1-1
D gene: TRBD1
V gene: TRBV30
clone size: -
CDR3 DNA: TGTGCCTGGACCCGACCGGGACAGAGGACTGAAGCTTTCTTT
CDR3 protein: CAWTRPGQRTEAFF